Sequencing of this T cell receptor beta chain was carried out in a study of control samples from healthy donors and cancer patients. TCRdb's table, derived via immunoSEQ multiplex PCR, lists solely in-frame clones and lacks some. The repertoire holds roughly 100,000 clones, with approximately 91% as singletons. CDR3 length: 15 residues. In germline, CDR1 is LNHDA, CDR2 SQIVND (reference sequence). Trimming cost V 6 bases and J 7 bases, with 19 bases left between them. This sequence joins TRBV19 and TRBJ1-5; the D gene is possibly TRBD1 (5 bases). The sample was blood. The clonotype was recovered from a woman between 25 and 40 years old in good health. Here the CDR3 reads CASRGDTVEGQPQHF. The CDR3 DNA reads TGTGCCAGTAGAGGGGATACCGTTGAGGGGCAGCCCCAGCATTTT.